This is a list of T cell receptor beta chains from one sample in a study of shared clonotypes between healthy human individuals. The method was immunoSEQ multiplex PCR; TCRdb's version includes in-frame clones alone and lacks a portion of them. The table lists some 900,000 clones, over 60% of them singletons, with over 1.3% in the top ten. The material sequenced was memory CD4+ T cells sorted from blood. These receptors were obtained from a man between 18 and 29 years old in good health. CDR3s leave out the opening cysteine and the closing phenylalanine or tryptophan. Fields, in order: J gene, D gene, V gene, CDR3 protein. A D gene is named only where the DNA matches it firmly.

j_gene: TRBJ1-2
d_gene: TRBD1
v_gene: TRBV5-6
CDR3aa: ASSPSGQSGGYT

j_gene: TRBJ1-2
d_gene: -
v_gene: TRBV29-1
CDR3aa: SASRGSNYGYT

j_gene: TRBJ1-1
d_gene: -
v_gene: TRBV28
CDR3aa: ASSSLTEAF

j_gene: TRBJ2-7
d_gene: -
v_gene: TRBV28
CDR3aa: ASSLTYEQY

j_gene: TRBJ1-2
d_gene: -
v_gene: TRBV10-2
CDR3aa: ASSEQLPLNYGYT

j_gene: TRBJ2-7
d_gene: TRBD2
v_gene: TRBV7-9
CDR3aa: ASSGLAHEQY

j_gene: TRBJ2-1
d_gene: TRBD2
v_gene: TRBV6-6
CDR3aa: ASSSSGGANEQF

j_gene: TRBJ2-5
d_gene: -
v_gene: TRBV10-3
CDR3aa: AISETRDQETQY

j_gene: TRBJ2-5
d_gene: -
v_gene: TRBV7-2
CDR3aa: ASSLVLMETQY

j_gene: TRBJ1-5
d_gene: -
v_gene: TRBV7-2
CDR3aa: ASSLGGRGNQPQH

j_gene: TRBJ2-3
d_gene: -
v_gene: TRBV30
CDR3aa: AWSFGQFTDTQY

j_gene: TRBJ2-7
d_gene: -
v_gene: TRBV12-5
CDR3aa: ASGREAGQGAQY

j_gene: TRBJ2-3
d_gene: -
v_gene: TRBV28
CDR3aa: ASSPPGQGGTDTQY

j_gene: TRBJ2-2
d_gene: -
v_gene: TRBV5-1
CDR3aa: ASSLNQGGTGELF

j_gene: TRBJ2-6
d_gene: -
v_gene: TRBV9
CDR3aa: ASASQGSNVLT

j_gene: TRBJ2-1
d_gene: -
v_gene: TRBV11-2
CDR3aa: ASSIQQGNNEQF

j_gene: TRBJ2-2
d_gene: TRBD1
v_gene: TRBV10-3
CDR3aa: AISGQTGGNTGELF

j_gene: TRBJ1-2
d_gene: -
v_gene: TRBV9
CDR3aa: ASSPKRANYGYT

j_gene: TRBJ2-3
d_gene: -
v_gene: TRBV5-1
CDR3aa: ASSLGGPQDTQY

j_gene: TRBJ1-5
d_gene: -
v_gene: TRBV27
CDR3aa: ASSSLTGSSNQPQH

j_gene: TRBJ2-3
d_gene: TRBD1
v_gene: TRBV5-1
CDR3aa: ASSAAGDSPADTQY

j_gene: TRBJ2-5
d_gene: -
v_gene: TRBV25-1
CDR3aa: ASKYGVRETQY

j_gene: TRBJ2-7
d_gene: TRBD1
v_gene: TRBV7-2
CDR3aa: ASSFIQGAGYEQY

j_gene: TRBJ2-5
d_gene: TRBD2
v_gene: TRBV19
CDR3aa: ASSMRGGEETQY

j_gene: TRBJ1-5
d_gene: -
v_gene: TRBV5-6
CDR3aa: ASSFGGDRKNQPQH

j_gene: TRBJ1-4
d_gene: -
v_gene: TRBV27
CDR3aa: ASSLGRAAVGKLF

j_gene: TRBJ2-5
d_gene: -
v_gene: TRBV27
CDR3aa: ASSLSSTGGVGTQY

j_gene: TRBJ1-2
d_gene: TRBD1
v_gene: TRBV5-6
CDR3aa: ASSSDRVYGYT

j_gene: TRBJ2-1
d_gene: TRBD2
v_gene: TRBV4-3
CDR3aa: ASSPGLEIPLGF

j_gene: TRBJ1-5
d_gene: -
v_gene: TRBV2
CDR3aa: ASSEGQGRQPQH

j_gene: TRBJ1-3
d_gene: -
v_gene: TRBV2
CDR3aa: ASRVGKPGNTIY

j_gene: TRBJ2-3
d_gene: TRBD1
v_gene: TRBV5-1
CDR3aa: ASSVGQGSTDTQY

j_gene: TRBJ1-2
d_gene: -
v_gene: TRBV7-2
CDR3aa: ASSWGGAEGT

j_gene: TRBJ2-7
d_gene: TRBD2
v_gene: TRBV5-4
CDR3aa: ASSRTGTTEYEQY

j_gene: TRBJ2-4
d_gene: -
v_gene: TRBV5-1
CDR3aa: ASSLGDPVAKNIQY

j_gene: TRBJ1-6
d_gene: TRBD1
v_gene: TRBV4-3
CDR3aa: ASSQGTGSMGSYNSPLH

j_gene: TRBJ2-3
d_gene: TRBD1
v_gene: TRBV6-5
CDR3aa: ASSRRQGTDTQY

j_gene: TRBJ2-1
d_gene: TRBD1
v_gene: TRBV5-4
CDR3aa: ASSLFGTEYNEQF

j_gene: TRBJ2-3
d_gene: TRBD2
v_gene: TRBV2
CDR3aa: ASRRGLLADLNSDTQY

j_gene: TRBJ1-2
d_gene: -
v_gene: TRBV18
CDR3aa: ASSPPGTGNYGYT

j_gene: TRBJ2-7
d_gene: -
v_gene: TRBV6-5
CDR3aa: ASSYSGRGSYEQY

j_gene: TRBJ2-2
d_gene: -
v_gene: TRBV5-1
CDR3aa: ASSSRGNTGELF

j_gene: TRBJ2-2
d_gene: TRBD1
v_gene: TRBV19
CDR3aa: ASSDRGINTGELF

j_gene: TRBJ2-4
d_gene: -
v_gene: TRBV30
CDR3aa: AFTLPDTKNIQY

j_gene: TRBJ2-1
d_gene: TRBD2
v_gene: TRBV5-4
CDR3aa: ASSPREGQNEQF

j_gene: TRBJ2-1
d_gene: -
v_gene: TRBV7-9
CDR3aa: ASSLQSSRRGEQF

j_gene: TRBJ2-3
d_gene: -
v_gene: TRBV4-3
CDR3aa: ASSQAGTLNTDTQY

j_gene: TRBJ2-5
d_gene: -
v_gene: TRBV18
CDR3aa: ASSPQGVWETQY

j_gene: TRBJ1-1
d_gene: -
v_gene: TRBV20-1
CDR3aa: SALRSPEAF

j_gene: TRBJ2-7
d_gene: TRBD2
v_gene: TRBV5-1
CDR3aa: ASSVGTSGNIAYEQY

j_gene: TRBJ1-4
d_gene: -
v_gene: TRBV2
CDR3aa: ASSNSGRANEKLF

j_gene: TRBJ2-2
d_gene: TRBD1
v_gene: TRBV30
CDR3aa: AWTRGRGELF

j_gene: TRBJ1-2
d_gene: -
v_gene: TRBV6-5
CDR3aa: ASSYLGANYGYT

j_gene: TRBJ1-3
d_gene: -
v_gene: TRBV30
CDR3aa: AWSEGIGGNTIY

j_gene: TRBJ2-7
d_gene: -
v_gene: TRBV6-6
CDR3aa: ASRSPSGVYEQY

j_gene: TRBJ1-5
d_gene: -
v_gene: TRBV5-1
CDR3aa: ASSLSTGKTQPQH

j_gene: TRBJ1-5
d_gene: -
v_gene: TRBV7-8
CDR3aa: ASSLGGSNNQPQH